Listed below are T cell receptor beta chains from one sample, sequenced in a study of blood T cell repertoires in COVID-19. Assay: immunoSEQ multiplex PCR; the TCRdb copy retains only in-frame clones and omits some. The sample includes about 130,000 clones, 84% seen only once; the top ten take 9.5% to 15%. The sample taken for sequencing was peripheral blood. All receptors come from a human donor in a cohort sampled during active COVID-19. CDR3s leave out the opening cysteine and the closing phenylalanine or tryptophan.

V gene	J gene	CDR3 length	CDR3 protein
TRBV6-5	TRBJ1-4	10	ASSDRNEKLF
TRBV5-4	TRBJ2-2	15	ASSLGLAGGPPGELF
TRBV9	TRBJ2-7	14	ASSVSSTGPPYEQY
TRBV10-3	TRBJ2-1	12	AISGSNSYNEQF
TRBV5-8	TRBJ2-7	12	ASSRKGQGNEQY
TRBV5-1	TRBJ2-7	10	ASSFQGNEQY
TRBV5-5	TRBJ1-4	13	ASSFFGTGNEKLF
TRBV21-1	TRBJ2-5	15	ASSKALRSREQETQY
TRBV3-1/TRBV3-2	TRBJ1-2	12	ASSPRQGSYGYT
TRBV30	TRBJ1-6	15	AWLMRQGAYLGSPLH
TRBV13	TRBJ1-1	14	ASSLVRASMNTEAF
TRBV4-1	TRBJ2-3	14	ASSQDDRASTDTQY
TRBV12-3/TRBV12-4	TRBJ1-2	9	ASSLRSGYT
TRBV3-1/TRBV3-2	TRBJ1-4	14	ASSQDETGDNEKLF
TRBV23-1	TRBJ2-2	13	ASSQPTGTTGELF
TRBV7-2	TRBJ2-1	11	ASSLGGISEQF
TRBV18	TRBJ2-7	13	ASSPMAGGTYEQY
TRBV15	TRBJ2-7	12	ATAWGVGFDEQY
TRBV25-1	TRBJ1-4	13	ASSDRPGSNEKLF
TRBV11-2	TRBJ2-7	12	ASSWGQGAEEQY
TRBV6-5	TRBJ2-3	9	ASSYGQNEY
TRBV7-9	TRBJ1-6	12	ASWGGPMGSPLH
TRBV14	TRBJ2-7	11	ASTPSLRSRKY
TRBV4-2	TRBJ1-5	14	ASSQGKEYSNQPQH
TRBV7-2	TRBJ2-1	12	ASFPGLSYNEQF
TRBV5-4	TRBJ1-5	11	ASSPGLDQPQH
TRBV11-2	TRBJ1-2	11	ASSRRPSYGYT
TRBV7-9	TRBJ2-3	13	ASSLTPGQGDTQY
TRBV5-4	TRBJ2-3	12	ASRKEGAGDTQY
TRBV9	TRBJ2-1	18	ASSVAASGGNWSSYNEQF
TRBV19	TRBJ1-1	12	ASSILRGSTEAF